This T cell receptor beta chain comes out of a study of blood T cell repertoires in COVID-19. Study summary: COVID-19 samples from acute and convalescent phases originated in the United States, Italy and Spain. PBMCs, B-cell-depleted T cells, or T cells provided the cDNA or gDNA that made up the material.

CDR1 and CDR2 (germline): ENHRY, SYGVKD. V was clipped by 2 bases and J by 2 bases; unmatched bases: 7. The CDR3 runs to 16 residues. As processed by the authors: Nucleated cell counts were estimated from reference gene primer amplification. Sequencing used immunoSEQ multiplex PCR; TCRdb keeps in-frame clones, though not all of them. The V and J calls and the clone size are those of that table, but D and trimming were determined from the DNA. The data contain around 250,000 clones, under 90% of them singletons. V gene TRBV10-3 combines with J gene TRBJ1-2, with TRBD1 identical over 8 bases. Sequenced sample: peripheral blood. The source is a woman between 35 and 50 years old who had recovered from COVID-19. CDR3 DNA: TGTGCCATCAGTGAGGTACAGGGGGAAGTAAACTATGGCTACACCTTC. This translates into CAISEVQGEVNYGYTF.